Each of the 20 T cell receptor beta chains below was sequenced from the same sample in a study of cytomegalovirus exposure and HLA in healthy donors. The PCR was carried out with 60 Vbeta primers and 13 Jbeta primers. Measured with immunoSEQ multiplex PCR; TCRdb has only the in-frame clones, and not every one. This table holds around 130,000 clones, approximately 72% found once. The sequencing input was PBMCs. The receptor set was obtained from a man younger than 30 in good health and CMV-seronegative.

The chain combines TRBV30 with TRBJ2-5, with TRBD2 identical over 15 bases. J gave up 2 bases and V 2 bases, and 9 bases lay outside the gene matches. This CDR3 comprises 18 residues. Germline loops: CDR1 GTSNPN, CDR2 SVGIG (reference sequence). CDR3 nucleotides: TGTGCCTGGAGTACGGGACTAGCGGGAGGCAGGCGGCAAGAGACCCAGTACTTC. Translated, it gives CAWSTGLAGGRRQETQYF.

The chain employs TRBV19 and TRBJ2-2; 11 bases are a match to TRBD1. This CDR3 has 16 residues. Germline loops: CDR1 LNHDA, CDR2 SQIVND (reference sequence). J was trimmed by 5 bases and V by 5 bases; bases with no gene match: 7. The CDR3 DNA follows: TGTGCCAGTAGTGCCTTGGGGACAGGGGGGACCGGGGAGCTGTTTTTT. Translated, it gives CASSALGTGGTGELFF.

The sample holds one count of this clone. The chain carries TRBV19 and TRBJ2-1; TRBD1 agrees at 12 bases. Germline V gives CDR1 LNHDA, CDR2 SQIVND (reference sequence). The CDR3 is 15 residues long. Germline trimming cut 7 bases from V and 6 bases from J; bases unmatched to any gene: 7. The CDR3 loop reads CASTDRDRGRNEQFF. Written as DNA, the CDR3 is TGTGCCAGTACTGACCGGGACAGGGGGCGCAATGAGCAGTTCTTC. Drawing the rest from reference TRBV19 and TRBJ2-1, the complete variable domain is DGGITQSPKYLFRKEGQNVTLSCEQNLNHDAMYWYRQDPGQGLRLIYYSQIVNDFQKGDIAEGYSVSREKKESFPLTVTSAQKNPTAFYLCASTDRDRGRNEQFFGPGTRLTVL.

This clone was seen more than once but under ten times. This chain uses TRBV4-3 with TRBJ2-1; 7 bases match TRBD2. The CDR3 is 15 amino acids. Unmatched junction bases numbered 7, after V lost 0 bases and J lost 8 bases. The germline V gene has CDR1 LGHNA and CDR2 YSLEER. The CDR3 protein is CASSQDFGGVDEQFF. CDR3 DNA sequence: TGCGCCAGCAGCCAAGATTTTGGGGGGGTCGATGAGCAGTTCTTC.

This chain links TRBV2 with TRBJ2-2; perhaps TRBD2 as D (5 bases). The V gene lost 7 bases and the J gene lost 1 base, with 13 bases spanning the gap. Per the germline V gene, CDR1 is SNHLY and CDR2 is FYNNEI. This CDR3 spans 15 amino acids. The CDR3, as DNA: TGTGCCAGCAAGGCACTGAGCGGGAACACCGGGGAGCTGTTTTTT. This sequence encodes CASKALSGNTGELFF.

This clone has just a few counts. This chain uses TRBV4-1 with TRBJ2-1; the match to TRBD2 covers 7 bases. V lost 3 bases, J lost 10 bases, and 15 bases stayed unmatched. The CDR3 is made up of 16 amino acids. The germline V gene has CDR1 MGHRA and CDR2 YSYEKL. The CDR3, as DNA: TGCGCCAGCAGCCACTCAGAGCGGGGATACCCGACGGAGCAGTTCTTC. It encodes CASSHSERGYPTEQFF.

This chain's CDR3 is CASSLASGGAEDTQYF. The CDR3 region has the DNA TGTGCCAGCAGCTTAGCCAGCGGGGGGGCCGAAGATACGCAGTATTTT. The chain employs TRBV7-3 and TRBJ2-3, with TRBD2 matching 10 bases. The germline V gene has CDR1 SGHTA and CDR2 FQGTGA. This CDR3 region has 16 residues. V trimming: 2 bases; J trimming: 5 bases; junction bases outside the gene matches: 7.

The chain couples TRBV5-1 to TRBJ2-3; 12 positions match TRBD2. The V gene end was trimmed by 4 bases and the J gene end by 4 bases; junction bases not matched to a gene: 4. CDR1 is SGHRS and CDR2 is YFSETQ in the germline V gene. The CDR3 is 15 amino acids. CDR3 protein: CASSRTSGDSDTQYF. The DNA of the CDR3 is TGCGCCAGCAGCCGGACTAGCGGGGATTCAGATACGCAGTATTTT.

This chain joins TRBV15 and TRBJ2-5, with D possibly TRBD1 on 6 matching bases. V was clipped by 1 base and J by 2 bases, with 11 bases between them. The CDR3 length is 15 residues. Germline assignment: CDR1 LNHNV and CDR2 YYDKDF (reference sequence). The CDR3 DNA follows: TGTGCCACCAGCAGAGGTCAAGGACAGCAAGAGACCCAGTACTTC. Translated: CATSRGQGQQETQYF.

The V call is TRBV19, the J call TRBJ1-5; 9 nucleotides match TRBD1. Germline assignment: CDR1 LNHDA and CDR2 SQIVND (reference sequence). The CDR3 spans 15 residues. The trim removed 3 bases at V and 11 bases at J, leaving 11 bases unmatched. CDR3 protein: CASSIRGTGIKSQHF. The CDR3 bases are TGTGCCAGTAGTATCAGGGGGACAGGGATTAAGTCCCAGCATTTT.

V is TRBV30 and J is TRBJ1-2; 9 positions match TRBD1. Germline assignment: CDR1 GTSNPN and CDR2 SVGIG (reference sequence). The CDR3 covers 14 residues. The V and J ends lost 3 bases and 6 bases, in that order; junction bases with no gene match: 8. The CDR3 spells CAWRIQGAFDGYTF. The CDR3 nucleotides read TGTGCCTGGAGAATACAGGGGGCGTTTGATGGCTACACCTTC.

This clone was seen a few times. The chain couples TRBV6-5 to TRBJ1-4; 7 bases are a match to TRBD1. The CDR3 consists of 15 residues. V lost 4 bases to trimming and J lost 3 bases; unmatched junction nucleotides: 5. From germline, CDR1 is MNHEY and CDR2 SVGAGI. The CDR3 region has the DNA TGTGCCAGCAGTTCCTTGACAGGGCCTAATGAAAAACTGTTTTTT. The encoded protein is CASSSLTGPNEKLFF.

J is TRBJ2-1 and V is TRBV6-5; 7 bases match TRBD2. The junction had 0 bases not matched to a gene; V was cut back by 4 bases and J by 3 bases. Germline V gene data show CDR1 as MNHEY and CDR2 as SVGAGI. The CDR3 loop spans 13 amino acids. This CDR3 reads CASSLAGYNEQFF. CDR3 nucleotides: TGTGCCAGCAGTTTAGCGGGCTACAATGAGCAGTTCTTC.

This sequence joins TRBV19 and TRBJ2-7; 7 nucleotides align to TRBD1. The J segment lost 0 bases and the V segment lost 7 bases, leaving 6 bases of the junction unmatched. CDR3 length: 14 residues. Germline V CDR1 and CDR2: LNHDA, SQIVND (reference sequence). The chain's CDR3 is CASTVRGSSYEQYF. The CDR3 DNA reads TGTGCCAGTACCGTCAGGGGGAGCTCCTACGAGCAGTACTTC.

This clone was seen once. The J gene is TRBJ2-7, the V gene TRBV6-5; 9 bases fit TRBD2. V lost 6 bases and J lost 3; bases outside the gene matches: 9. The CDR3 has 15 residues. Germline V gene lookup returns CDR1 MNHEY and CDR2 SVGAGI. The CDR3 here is CASRGRLAAFYEQYF. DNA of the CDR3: TGTGCCAGCAGGGGACGACTAGCGGCCTTCTACGAGCAGTACTTC.

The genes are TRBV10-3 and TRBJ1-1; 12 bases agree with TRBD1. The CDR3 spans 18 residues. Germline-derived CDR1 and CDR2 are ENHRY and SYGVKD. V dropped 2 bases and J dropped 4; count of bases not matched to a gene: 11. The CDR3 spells CAISEVGTGGDGGTEAFF. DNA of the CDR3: TGTGCCATCAGTGAGGTTGGGACAGGGGGCGATGGGGGCACTGAAGCTTTCTTT.

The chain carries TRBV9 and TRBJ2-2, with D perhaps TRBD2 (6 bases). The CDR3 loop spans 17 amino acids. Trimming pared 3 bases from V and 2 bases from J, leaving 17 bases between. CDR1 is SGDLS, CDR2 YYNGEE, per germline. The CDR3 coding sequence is TGTGCCAGCAGCGCCGCGTTAGCGGCTTCTAACACCGGGGAGCTGTTTTTT. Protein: CASSAALAASNTGELFF.

The CDR3 sequence is CASSPRRDRGLYTEAFF. The CDR3 DNA is TGCGCCAGCAGCCCTCGACGGGACAGGGGATTGTACACTGAAGCTTTCTTT. This chain uses TRBV5-1 with TRBJ1-1, with 10 bases fitting TRBD1. After removal of 4 bases from V and 3 bases from J, the junction contained 12 bases not matched to a gene. Looked up from germline, CDR1 is SGHRS and CDR2 is YFSETQ. The CDR3 runs 17 residues.

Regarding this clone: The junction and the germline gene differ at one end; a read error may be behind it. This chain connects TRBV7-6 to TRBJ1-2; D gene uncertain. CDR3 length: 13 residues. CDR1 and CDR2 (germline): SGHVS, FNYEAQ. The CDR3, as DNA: TGTGCCGGCAGCTTAGATCCGTTATATGGCTACACCTTC. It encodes CAGSLDPLYGYTF.

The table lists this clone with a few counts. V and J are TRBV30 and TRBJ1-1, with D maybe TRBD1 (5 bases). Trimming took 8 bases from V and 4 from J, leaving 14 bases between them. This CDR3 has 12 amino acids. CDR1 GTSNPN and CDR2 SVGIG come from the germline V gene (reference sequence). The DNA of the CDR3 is TGTGCCCGACAGCGGGGTAGCACTGAAGCTTTCTTT. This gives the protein CARQRGSTEAFF. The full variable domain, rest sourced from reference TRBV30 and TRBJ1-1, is SQTIHQWPATLVQPVGSPLSLECTVEGTSNPNLYWYRQAAGRGLQLLFYSVGIGQISSEVPQNLSASRPQDRQFILSSKKLLLSDSGFYLCARQRGSTEAFFGQGTRLTVV.